The 18 T cell receptor beta chains below come from one sample, sequenced in a study of T cells after yellow fever vaccination (dated by TCRdb to between 2018 and 2021). Read against the paper, the sample's treatment or condition label means: live attenuated yellow fever vaccine strain. The library was prepared using 5' RACE. The instrument was an Illumina HiSeq 2500. TCRdb cleaned the public reads at Q25 with fastp, built clones with MiXCR and kept in-frame beta chains. Records with the same CDR3 protein are collapsed into one entry carrying the most frequent genes and DNA. The sample table shows 200,000 to 300,000 distinct CDR3 sequences, and around 6.7% are seen once. Clones ranked in the top ten supply approximately 1.1% of the sample. Sample: CD4+ T cells sorted from PBMCs, taken on the day of the yellow fever booster vaccination. These receptors were taken from a man younger than 45 who received the YFV17D yellow fever vaccine.

This clonotype has just one count. Given a much more abundant clone one base away, this may be a read error. The gene calls are TRBV7-8 and TRBJ2-7; D remains unclear. CDR3 length: 11 amino acids. Germline CDR1 and CDR2: SGHVS and FQNEAQ. The CDR3 protein is CACSAVSEQYF. The CDR3 DNA is TGTGCCTGCAGCGCGGTTAGCGAGCAGTACTTC.

The chain couples TRBV13 to TRBJ2-5; perhaps TRBD1 as D (6 bases). The V end lost 5 bases, the J end lost 3 bases, and 10 bases lay between the germline ends. The CDR3 runs 13 residues. Looked up from germline, CDR1 is PRHDT and CDR2 is FYEKMQ (reference sequence). CDR3 DNA: TGTGCCAGCAGCGAAGCAGGGGAAGAGACCCAGTACTTC. Its protein product is CASSEAGEETQYF.

This clonotype was detected a few times. The chain couples TRBV6-1 to TRBJ1-4; TRBD1 agrees at 7 bases. This CDR3 region has 14 residues. Germline V gives CDR1 MNHNS, CDR2 SASEGT. J lost 3 bases, V lost 4 bases, and 2 bases had no gene match. DNA of the CDR3: TGTGCCAGCAGTGGACAGGGTGCTAATGAAAAACTGTTTTTT. It encodes CASSGQGANEKLFF.

This clonotype was counted many times. For the CDR3, the DNA is TGCGCCAGCAGCATACAAGCGAGCACAGATACGCAGTATTTT. This gives the protein CASSIQASTDTQYF. The rearrangement joins TRBV5-1 to TRBJ2-3; no clear D. V lost 4 bases and J 0 bases, leaving 9 bases between the germline ends. This CDR3 comprises 14 residues. Germline V CDR1 and CDR2: SGHRS, YFSETQ.

The table lists this clonotype with a few counts. The chain uses TRBV20-1 and TRBJ2-2; 7 bases align to TRBD2. Germline V gives CDR1 DFQATT, CDR2 SNEGSKA (reference sequence). This CDR3 comprises 14 residues. V was pared by 2 bases and J by 0 bases, with 0 bases of the junction left unmatched. The CDR3 loop reads CSARSGTNTGELFF. CDR3 nucleotides: TGCAGTGCTAGAAGCGGGACGAACACCGGGGAGCTGTTTTTT.

The chain combines TRBV5-1 with TRBJ2-3, with D perhaps being TRBD1 or TRBD2 (5 bases each). This CDR3 comprises 16 residues. V lost 0 bases to trimming and J lost 2 bases, with 13 bases between them. Germline CDR1 reads SGHRS; CDR2 reads YFSETQ. In DNA form, the CDR3 reads TGCGCCAGCAGCTTGGGAGAAGCGGACACCACAGATACGCAGTATTTT. It encodes CASSLGEADTTDTQYF. Drawing the rest from reference TRBV5-1 and TRBJ2-3, the complete variable domain is KAGVTQTPRYLIKTRGQQVTLSCSPISGHRSVSWYQQTPGQGLQFLFEYFSETQRNKGNFPGRFSGRQFSNSRSEMNVSTLELGDSALYLCASSLGEADTTDTQYFGPGTRLTVL.

The chain combines TRBV7-9 with TRBJ1-1, with D unresolved. The CDR3 has 15 amino acids. CDR1 and CDR2 from the germline V gene are SEHNR and FQNEAQ (reference sequence). Trimming shortened V by 3 bases and J by 5 bases, and 16 bases separated the two germline ends. The CDR3 DNA sequence: TGTGCCAGCAGCTTTCTCTTTTCCGGAGGTACTGAAGCTTTCTTT. It yields the protein CASSFLFSGGTEAFF.

The chain couples TRBV20-1 to TRBJ2-1; 8 nucleotides line up with TRBD2. CDR1 DFQATT and CDR2 SNEGSKA come from the germline V gene (reference sequence). The J segment lost 8 bases and the V segment lost 0 bases, leaving 9 bases of the junction unmatched. This CDR3 region has 15 residues. The CDR3 DNA sequence: TGCAGTGCTAGAGATAGTCTAGCGGGTGTACATGAGCAGTTCTTC. Its translation is CSARDSLAGVHEQFF.

This clonotype was seen repeatedly, ten times or more. V is TRBV5-1 and J is TRBJ2-5; TRBD1 matches at 9 bases. The junction had 3 bases not matched to a gene; V was cut back by 0 bases and J by 6 bases. CDR1 SGHRS and CDR2 YFSETQ come from the germline V gene. This CDR3 comprises 14 residues. The CDR3 DNA reads TGCGCCAGCAGCTTGGACAGGGGGCCGAAGACCCAGTACTTC. This sequence encodes CASSLDRGPKTQYF. The full variable domain, completed using reference TRBV5-1 and TRBJ2-5, is KAGVTQTPRYLIKTRGQQVTLSCSPISGHRSVSWYQQTPGQGLQFLFEYFSETQRNKGNFPGRFSGRQFSNSRSEMNVSTLELGDSALYLCASSLDRGPKTQYFGPGTRLLVL.

This clonotype has a handful of counts. V is TRBV28 and J is TRBJ2-5, with TRBD1 as a possible D gene (5 bases). Trimming removed 3 bases from V and 5 bases from J, with 10 bases in between. Germline-derived CDR1 and CDR2 are MDHEN and SYDVKM. The CDR3 length is 13 residues. CDR3 nucleotides: TGTGCCAGCAGTTTGGGCAGGGTGGAGACCCAGTACTTC. Encoded protein: CASSLGRVETQYF.

The V call is TRBV25-1, the J call TRBJ2-7; 10 positions agree with TRBD2. This CDR3 has 14 residues. Trimming at V came to 2 bases and at J to 7 bases, leaving 5 bases not matched to a gene. CDR1 MGHDK and CDR2 SYGVNS come from the germline V gene. In DNA, the CDR3 is TGTGCCAGCAGTGAACTAGCGGGAGTTAGAGAGCAGTACTTC. It is translated as CASSELAGVREQYF.

This clonotype appeared a few times. The genes are TRBV10-3 and TRBJ1-3; a weak D match, TRBD1 (5 bases). The CDR3 contains 15 residues. V was pared by 2 bases and J by 1 base, with 9 bases between. Germline V gene data show CDR1 as ENHRY and CDR2 as SYGVKD. The CDR3 DNA is TGTGCCATCAGTGAGCGGACAAGTTCTGGAAACACCATATATTTT. Translation gives CAISERTSSGNTIYF.

This clonotype was seen only a few times. The chain is built from TRBV5-6 and TRBJ2-5; D unclear. This CDR3 comprises 14 residues. In germline, CDR1 is SGHDT, CDR2 YYEEEE. Trimming removed 1 base from V and 5 bases from J, with 12 bases in between. CDR3 loop: CASSLNGLAETQYF. The CDR3 nucleotides are TGTGCCAGCAGCTTGAATGGCTTGGCTGAGACCCAGTACTTC.

The sample holds many counts of this clonotype. The chain uses TRBV11-2 and TRBJ2-5, with 10 bases that match TRBD1. Losses at the gene ends were 5 bases for V and 5 bases for J; bases not matched to a gene: 8. Germline V gene data show CDR1 as SGHAT and CDR2 as FQNNGV. This CDR3 contains 15 residues. The CDR3 DNA sequence: TGTGCCAGCAGCCCCAGACAGGGGGCACGGGAGACCCAGTACTTC. Residues: CASSPRQGARETQYF. The full variable domain, with the rest looked up from reference TRBV11-2 and TRBJ2-5, is EAGVAQSPRYKIIEKRQSVAFWCNPISGHATLYWYQQILGQGPKLLIQFQNNGVVDDSQLPKDRFSAERLKGVDSTLKIQPAKLEDSAVYLCASSPRQGARETQYFGPGTRLLVL.

The table lists this clonotype with many counts. The genes are TRBV5-6 and TRBJ2-3; D possibly matches TRBD1 or TRBD2 (5 bases each). This CDR3 has 13 residues. Germline values: CDR1 SGHDT, CDR2 YYEEEE. Trimming pared 5 bases from V and 6 bases from J, leaving 13 bases between. The DNA of the CDR3 is TGTGCCAGCAGAACCGGGGCAGGGGATACGCAGTATTTT. Translating gives CASRTGAGDTQYF.

This clonotype was detected ten times or more. The gene calls are TRBV14 and TRBJ2-5; D is possibly TRBD2 (6 bases). This CDR3 is built from 15 residues. In germline, CDR1 is SGHDN, CDR2 FVKESK. The V gene lost 3 bases and the J gene lost 2 bases, with 13 bases spanning the gap. The CDR3 sequence is CASSQLGLKQETQYF. The CDR3 nucleotides read TGTGCCAGCAGCCAGCTGGGACTGAAACAAGAGACCCAGTACTTC.

This clonotype was detected many times. The chain uses TRBV6-5 and TRBJ2-3; 15 bases match TRBD2. The junction had 7 bases not matched to a gene; V was cut back by 8 bases and J by 4 bases. Germline assignment: CDR1 MNHEY and CDR2 SVGAGI. The CDR3 length is 16 residues. The CDR3 DNA is TGTGCCAGCCGACGCCGGACTAGCGGGAGGGCAGATACGCAGTATTTT. It codes for CASRRRTSGRADTQYF.

This clonotype was observed at least ten times. V usage is TRBV7-2 and J usage is TRBJ2-7; D is uncertain. The CDR3 is 15 amino acids. V was pared by 0 bases and J by 0 bases, with 9 bases between. Germline-derived CDR1 and CDR2 are SGHTA and FQGNSA. CDR3 protein: CASSLAAPSSYEQYF. Written as DNA, the CDR3 is TGTGCCAGCAGCTTAGCAGCGCCAAGCTCCTACGAGCAGTACTTC. The full variable domain, completed using reference TRBV7-2 and TRBJ2-7, is GAGVSQSPSNKVTEKGKDVELRCDPISGHTALYWYRQSLGQGLEFLIYFQGNSAPDKSGLPSDRFSAERTGGSVSTLTIQRTQQEDSAVYLCASSLAAPSSYEQYFGPGTRLTVT.